This T cell receptor beta chain was found in a study of cytomegalovirus exposure and HLA in healthy donors (dated 2017 in TCRdb). For the wider study: According to a later analysis, the 120 or so validation repertoires were produced on the same platform as the 600 to 850 repertoires of the first cohort. The study aimed to test whether cataloging public T cell receptors could reveal signatures of past pathogen exposure. In addition to the first cohort of 666 subjects, a separate validation cohort of 130 or so different subjects was used. To predict cytomegalovirus infection status, the study brought together high-throughput TCR immunosequencing, statistical association of individual TCRs with disease status, and machine learning.

What the authors observed across the whole study: Most TCR sequences were observed very rarely across donors, whereas some public TCRs were present in many individuals. The study gave a list of 150 to 200 TCR beta chains associated with cytomegalovirus. The authors suggested that the approach could potentially be extended to other disease states and immunological phenotypes. A few of the identified cytomegalovirus-associated TCR beta chains were confirmed in vitro to be specific for cytomegalovirus antigens. The validation cohort had no HLA typing available for a later analysis, so co-occurrence within that cohort was assessed over all 120 or so repertoires. The classifier was reported to diagnose cytomegalovirus status with high specificity and sensitivity in both the original cohort and the validation cohort. In a later analysis, TCRs clustered in the first cohort were found to also tend to co-occur in the approximately 120 validation repertoires, with approximately 95% of cluster scores above 0.

The method was the immunoSEQ multiplex PCR assay. Processing in the source paper ran as follows. To diagnose cytomegalovirus status from the catalog of TCR beta chain sequences, a statistical classification framework was built. Drawn from immuneACCESS, this table holds only the in-frame rearrangements with V and J called that TCRdb kept. Clones are partly lost; checked studies trace under half to an unresolved V gene and leave the rest unexplained. V and J calls and clone size are copied from that table; D and trimming were computed from the DNA. The sample data list around 150,000 clones, and roughly nine tenths of these were observed just once. In total, the top ten clones hold 0.6% to 0.85% of the sample. Donors formed part of the validation cohort, which comprised 120 or so subjects and was distinct from the first cohort of 666 subjects. In regard to this clone: Its antigen is still unknown. No clone much larger than this one lies a single base away; base qualities are absent.

The germline V gene specifies SGHRS as CDR1 and YFSETQ as CDR2. From the cysteine through the phenylalanine, the CDR3 covers 15 amino acids. The retained sequence is limited to the CDR3, 45 bases, with the frame set at the first base. Unmatched junction bases come to 3, with V trimmed by 4 bases and J by 0 bases. This sequence originates from a man younger than 35 in good health and CMV-seronegative. Recombination connected TRBV5-1 to TRBJ2-2; TRBD1 agrees with 7 junctional bases. The sample taken for sequencing was PBMCs. CDR3 sequence: CASSKGTANTGELFF. The bases read TGCGCCAGCAGCAAAGGGACAGCGAACACCGGGGAGCTGTTTTTT.